A single sample gave rise to the 16 T cell receptor beta chains below, sequenced in a study of blood T cell repertoires in COVID-19. Assay used: immunoSEQ multiplex PCR; TCRdb lists only in-frame clones, some missing. This sample has over 70,000 clones, with 80% found just once. Input material: peripheral blood. The source of these receptors is a man aged 65-85 years who had recovered from COVID-19.

J is TRBJ2-2 and V is TRBV4-3; 7 positions agree with TRBD1. This CDR3 is 16 amino acids long. The trim removed 1 base at V and 2 bases at J, leaving 4 bases unmatched. Germline V gene sequence: CDR1 LGHNA, CDR2 YSLEER. DNA for the CDR3: TGCGCCAGCAGCCAAGGGGACAGAACAAACACCGGGGAGCTGTTTTTT. The encoded protein is CASSQGDRTNTGELFF.

The chain links TRBV10-3 to TRBJ2-7; a weak D match, TRBD2 (6 bases). Between the trimmed V and J ends, which lost 4 bases and 1 base, there was a span of 17 bases. Germline CDR1 and CDR2: ENHRY and SYGVKD. CDR3 length equals 16 residues. CDR3 DNA: TGTGCCATCAGTGTCACTCGGACGACTAGGTCCTACGAGCAGTACTTC. Amino acids: CAISVTRTTRSYEQYF.

V and J are TRBV29-1 and TRBJ2-1, with D unresolved. CDR1 is SQVTM and CDR2 is ANQGSEA in the germline V gene. Trimming stripped 4 bases from V and 7 bases from J, with 17 bases between. This CDR3 comprises 14 residues. This chain's CDR3 is CSVVITNSRNEQFF. CDR3 coding DNA: TGCAGCGTTGTCATAACCAATTCTCGGAATGAGCAGTTCTTC.

J is TRBJ1-3 and V is TRBV28; D is perhaps TRBD1 (5 bases). Germline CDR1 reads MDHEN; CDR2 reads SYDVKM. The CDR3 totals 14 residues. V was shortened by 7 bases and J by 4 bases, with 14 bases between the two germline ends. The chain's CDR3 is CASIDHGGGNTIYF. DNA of the CDR3: TGTGCCAGCATAGACCACGGGGGGGGAAACACCATATATTTT. The complete variable domain, with remaining parts taken from reference TRBV28 and TRBJ1-3, reads DVKVTQSSRYLVKRTGEKVFLECVQDMDHENMFWYRQDPGLGLRLIYFSYDVKMKEKGDIPEGYSVSREKKERFSLILESASTNQTSMYLCASIDHGGGNTIYFGEGSWLTVV.

This chain links TRBV9 with TRBJ1-1; D not resolved. CDR1 SGDLS and CDR2 YYNGEE come from the germline V gene. V lost 0 bases and J 1 base, leaving 16 bases between the germline ends. The CDR3 spans 17 residues. CDR3 nucleotide sequence: TGTGCCAGCAGCGTAGGTGCTACTGGTCAGGCGAACACTGAAGCTTTCTTT. Translated: CASSVGATGQANTEAFF. The entire variable domain, with the rest obtained from reference TRBV9 and TRBJ1-1, is as follows: DSGVTQTPKHLITATGQRVTLRCSPRSGDLSVYWYQQSLDQGLQFLIQYYNGEERAKGNILERFSAQQFPDLHSELNLSSLELGDSALYFCASSVGATGQANTEAFFGQGTRLTVV.

J is TRBJ2-6 and V is TRBV7-2, with 10 positions matching TRBD1. Germline trimming cut 2 bases from V and 3 bases from J; bases unmatched to any gene: 4. This CDR3 spans 17 amino acids. Germline V gene sequence: CDR1 SGHTA, CDR2 FQGNSA. CDR3 region: CASSLMGQGSGANVLTF. The CDR3 nucleotides read TGTGCCAGCAGCTTAATGGGACAGGGGAGTGGGGCCAACGTCCTGACTTTC.

This clone was detected only once. The V call is TRBV5-1, the J call TRBJ1-4; tentatively, D is TRBD1 (6 bases). Between the trimmed V and J ends, which lost 4 bases and 2 bases, there was a span of 15 bases. Germline V gene lookup returns CDR1 SGHRS and CDR2 YFSETQ. There are 16 residues in the CDR3. This CDR3 reads CASSTGQGQTNEKLFF. CDR3 nucleotides: TGCGCCAGCAGCACGGGGCAGGGGCAGACTAATGAAAAACTGTTTTTT.

The J gene is TRBJ1-2, the V gene TRBV6-1, with 8 bases identical to TRBD1. Trimming took 1 base from V and 2 from J; bases not matched to a gene: 6. The CDR3 extends over 16 amino acids. CDR1 and CDR2 from the germline V gene are MNHNS and SASEGT. The DNA for the CDR3 is TGTGCCAGCAGTGAAGGATACAGGGGGATAAACTATGGCTACACCTTC. Its translation: CASSEGYRGINYGYTF.

This chain joins TRBV7-6 and TRBJ2-7, with 8 nucleotides matching TRBD2. CDR1 and CDR2 (germline): SGHVS, FNYEAQ. The V gene end was trimmed by 4 bases and the J gene end by 2 bases; junction bases not matched to a gene: 13. This CDR3 has 17 residues. CDR3 DNA sequence: TGTGCCAGCAGCTCCCTCGGGGGGGGGACTGTTGCCTACGAGCAGTACTTC. Translation gives CASSSLGGGTVAYEQYF.

This clone was seen only once. The V gene is TRBV5-1, the J gene TRBJ2-3; 9 bases agree with TRBD2. J lost 2 bases, V lost 1 base, and 5 bases had no gene match. The CDR3 runs to 16 residues. Germline V gene lookup returns CDR1 SGHRS and CDR2 YFSETQ. CDR3 residues: CASSLFSGGPTDTQYF. In DNA, the CDR3 is TGCGCCAGCAGCTTGTTTAGCGGGGGACCCACAGATACGCAGTATTTT. Combining the CDR3 with reference TRBV5-1 and TRBJ2-3 gives the whole variable domain KAGVTQTPRYLIKTRGQQVTLSCSPISGHRSVSWYQQTPGQGLQFLFEYFSETQRNKGNFPGRFSGRQFSNSRSEMNVSTLELGDSALYLCASSLFSGGPTDTQYFGPGTRLTVL.

The chain recombines TRBV18 with TRBJ1-1; TRBD1 matches 7 bases. This CDR3 contains 14 residues. Germline V lookup: CDR1 KGHSH, CDR2 LQKENI. The V segment lost 6 bases and the J segment 3 bases; nucleotides outside the gene matches: 7. The chain's CDR3 is CASSNPTGDTEAFF. The CDR3, as DNA: TGTGCCAGCTCCAACCCTACAGGGGACACTGAAGCTTTCTTT.

V and J are TRBV2 and TRBJ2-3, with TRBD2 as a possible D gene (5 bases). The CDR3 runs to 16 residues. The V end was cut by 5 bases, the J end by 2 bases, with 17 bases between. Germline V CDR1 and CDR2: SNHLY, FYNNEI. CDR3 DNA: TGTGCCAGCAGTTACCATGCCAGCGGCCTCACAGATACGCAGTATTTT. It is translated as CASSYHASGLTDTQYF.

The J gene is TRBJ2-3, the V gene TRBV6-6; 7 bases map to TRBD2. CDR1 MNHNY and CDR2 SVGAGI come from the germline V gene (reference sequence). The CDR3 is made up of 16 amino acids. The trim removed 5 bases at V and 0 bases at J, leaving 8 bases unmatched. The CDR3 reads CASSPQSGTSTDTQYF. The CDR3 bases are TGTGCCAGCAGTCCCCAAAGCGGGACTAGCACAGATACGCAGTATTTT.

The CDR3 coding sequence is TGTGCCAGCAGCCAAGATTTATTTGGGACTAGCGAGCAACAAGAGACCCAGTACTTC. Encoded protein: CASSQDLFGTSEQQETQYF. The chain links TRBV3-1 (or the pseudogene TRBV3-2) to TRBJ2-5, with 10 bases aligning to TRBD2. Trimming at V came to 0 bases and at J to 2 bases, leaving 12 bases not matched to a gene. The CDR3 is 19 amino acids. Germline V CDR1 and CDR2: LGHDT, YNNKEL (reference sequence).

The chain is built from TRBV6-5 and TRBJ1-1; D not certain. There are 13 residues in the CDR3. Trimming removed 8 bases from V and 0 bases from J, with 10 bases in between. CDR1 MNHEY and CDR2 SVGAGI come from the germline V gene. CDR3 sequence reads: CASLGVMNTEAFF. CDR3 bases: TGTGCCAGCCTAGGTGTAATGAACACTGAAGCTTTCTTT.

The CDR3 reads CASSLFGRASTGELFF. The CDR3, as DNA: TGTGCCAGCAGCTTATTCGGGAGGGCCAGCACCGGGGAGCTGTTTTTT. This chain uses TRBV7-2 with TRBJ2-2, with TRBD2 identical over 8 bases. The germline V gene encodes CDR1 SGHTA and CDR2 FQGNSA. This CDR3 has 16 amino acids. The ends lost 2 bases at V and 4 bases at J; junction bases unmatched: 6.